The next 29 T cell receptor beta chains were all read from a single sample in a study of blood T cell repertoires in COVID-19. Generated by immunoSEQ multiplex PCR, the TCRdb table keeps only in-frame clones and is missing some. The table has approximately 350,000 clones, almost 90% seen once. The sequenced sample consisted of peripheral blood. These receptors all come from a woman in her 70s with COVID-19, enrolled during active disease.

The chain couples TRBV3-1 (or the pseudogene TRBV3-2) to TRBJ1-3; 8 bases are shared with TRBD1. With 4 bases clipped from V and 2 bases from J, the junction kept 4 bases outside the gene matches. Germline-derived CDR1 and CDR2 are LGHDT and YNNKEL (reference sequence). The CDR3 is made up of 15 amino acids. CDR3 nucleotide sequence: TGTGCCAGCAGCCCACGGACAGGGACTGGAAACACCATATATTTT. This sequence encodes CASSPRTGTGNTIYF.

The rearrangement joins TRBV3-1 (or the pseudogene TRBV3-2) to TRBJ1-1; possibly TRBD1 for D (5 bases). This CDR3 has 19 amino acids. Trimming left V 0 bases short and J 2 bases short, with 22 bases between. CDR1 and CDR2 (germline): LGHDT, YNNKEL (reference sequence). DNA for the CDR3: TGTGCCAGCAGCCAAGATGGGATCGCAGGGTCCTACCAAAACACTGAAGCTTTCTTT. This codes for CASSQDGIAGSYQNTEAFF.

V usage is TRBV3-1 (or the pseudogene TRBV3-2) and J usage is TRBJ1-3, with D possibly TRBD1 on 6 matching bases. V lost 5 bases and J lost 0, with 17 bases in between. The CDR3 has 17 amino acids. CDR1 is LGHDT, CDR2 YNNKEL, per germline (reference sequence). In nucleotides, the CDR3 is TGTGCCAGCAGCGAGGGACAACCCGGTATCTCTGGAAACACCATATATTTT. It codes for CASSEGQPGISGNTIYF.

This chain joins TRBV5-4 and TRBJ2-7; the match to TRBD1 covers 10 bases. CDR1 and CDR2 (germline): SGHNT, YYREEE (reference sequence). The CDR3 is 14 amino acids. With V trimmed by 3 bases and J by 5 bases, 5 bases remained unmatched. This CDR3 reads CASSSAGQGNEQYF. The CDR3 DNA is TGTGCCAGCAGCTCCGCGGGACAGGGGAACGAGCAGTACTTC.

The chain couples TRBV18 to TRBJ2-3, with TRBD2 matching over 7 bases. Germline V lookup: CDR1 KGHSH, CDR2 LQKENI. V trimming: 1 base; J trimming: 2 bases; junction bases outside the gene matches: 3. The CDR3 loop spans 15 amino acids. The CDR3 DNA follows: TGTGCCAGCTCACCACAGCGGGGACCCACAGATACGCAGTATTTT. It encodes CASSPQRGPTDTQYF. Full variable domain (missing parts from reference TRBV18 and TRBJ2-3): NAGVMQNPRHLVRRRGQEARLRCSPMKGHSHVYWYRQLPEEGLKFMVYLQKENIIDESGMPKERFSAEFPKEGPSILRIQQVVRGDSAAYFCASSPQRGPTDTQYFGPGTRLTVL.

The chain links TRBV7-9 to TRBJ2-3; D unresolved. From germline, CDR1 is SEHNR and CDR2 FQNEAQ (reference sequence). The CDR3 contains 16 residues. Between the trimmed V and J ends, which lost 1 base and 5 bases, there was a span of 16 bases. CDR3 amino acids: CASSLDPGSFGDTQYF. CDR3 sequence (DNA): TGTGCCAGCAGCTTAGATCCTGGCAGTTTTGGAGATACGCAGTATTTT.

V is TRBV27 and J is TRBJ1-2; D is possibly TRBD1 (6 bases). The germline gives CDR1 MNHEY, CDR2 SMNVEV (reference sequence). V lost 5 bases and J 8 bases, leaving 18 bases between the germline ends. The CDR3 has 14 amino acids. The CDR3 spells CASSMPGAGAGYTF. Written as DNA, the CDR3 is TGTGCCAGCAGTATGCCCGGGGCAGGGGCCGGCTACACCTTC.

This clone has only one observation. The chain recombines TRBV19 with TRBJ2-7; perhaps TRBD1 as D (5 bases). This CDR3 is 12 amino acids long. Deletions cut 6 bases from V and 3 bases from J, with 9 bases between. CDR1 is LNHDA, CDR2 SQIVND, per germline (reference sequence). The DNA of the CDR3 is TGTGCCAGTAGAGGACACTTCTACGAGCAGTACTTC. This encodes CASRGHFYEQYF.

The chain links TRBV2 to TRBJ2-7; TRBD1 aligns across 8 bases. Trimming at V came to 7 bases and at J to 5 bases, leaving 13 bases not matched to a gene. The CDR3 runs 15 residues. Germline CDR1 is SNHLY and CDR2 is FYNNEI. The CDR3 nucleotides read TGTGCCAGCACTCTCTTGGACAGGGCCGTCGACGAGCAGTACTTC. Translation gives CASTLLDRAVDEQYF.

The CDR3: CASSLEGTAYNEQFF. Here the CDR3 DNA reads TGTGCCAGCAGCTTAGAGGGGACAGCCTACAATGAGCAGTTCTTC. The chain uses TRBV11-2 and TRBJ2-1; 7 nucleotides line up with TRBD1. This CDR3 has 15 amino acids. Germline CDR1 reads SGHAT; CDR2 reads FQNNGV. The ends lost 0 bases at V and 2 bases at J; junction bases unmatched: 1.

This chain uses TRBV19 with TRBJ1-5; D is uncertain. This CDR3 spans 14 amino acids. Trimming removed 10 bases from V and 5 bases from J, with 18 bases in between. Germline CDR1 is LNHDA and CDR2 is SQIVND (reference sequence). The CDR3 DNA reads TGTGCCACAAACCCCAGGTTTCGGTATCAGCCCCAGCATTTT. Translation gives CATNPRFRYQPQHF.

This clone was seen just once. CDR3 region: CASSGQGTDTQYF. For the CDR3, the DNA is TGCGCCAGCAGCGGGCAGGGTACAGATACGCAGTATTTT. This sequence joins TRBV5-1 and TRBJ2-3, with D tentatively TRBD1 (5 bases). The CDR3 spans 13 residues. V was cut by 4 bases and J by 3 bases, with 9 bases left in between. Germline values: CDR1 SGHRS, CDR2 YFSETQ.

The V call is TRBV24-1, the J call TRBJ1-2; D is perhaps TRBD1 (6 bases). V shed 1 base and J shed 11 bases, with 13 bases lying between them. Germline CDR1 is KGHDR and CDR2 is SFDVKD. This CDR3 has 13 amino acids. The CDR3 reads CATSDFSGTYYTF. CDR3 DNA sequence: TGTGCCACCAGTGATTTCTCCGGGACATATTACACCTTC.

The chain carries TRBV5-1 and TRBJ1-1; D ambiguous. The CDR3 consists of 14 residues. CDR1 is SGHRS and CDR2 is YFSETQ in the germline V gene. The V end lost 4 bases, the J end lost 5 bases, and 15 bases lay between the germline ends. CDR3 region: CASSGGSGGTEAFF. In DNA, the CDR3 is TGCGCCAGCAGCGGAGGGTCCGGAGGAACTGAAGCTTTCTTT.

The chain recombines TRBV6-5 with TRBJ1-1; tentative D call: TRBD1 (5 bases). V lost 6 bases and J 5 bases, leaving 13 bases between the germline ends. The CDR3 sequence is 13 residues long. The V gene's germline CDR1 is MNHEY and CDR2 SVGAGI. In DNA, the CDR3 is TGTGCCAGCAGCCCCCAGAAGGGGACTGAAGCTTTCTTT. Translating it yields CASSPQKGTEAFF.

The chain is built from TRBV6-5 and TRBJ2-2, with no clear D. This CDR3 contains 12 residues. V was pared by 10 bases and J by 7 bases, with 13 bases between. The germline V gene has CDR1 MNHEY and CDR2 SVGAGI. This CDR3 reads CAIISRGGELFF. CDR3 bases: TGTGCCATAATTAGCCGCGGCGGGGAGCTGTTTTTT.

This clone was detected only a few times. The chain carries TRBV5-1 and TRBJ1-1; D may be TRBD1 (6 bases). The CDR3 consists of 14 residues. V was shortened by 2 bases and J by 5 bases, with 13 bases between the two germline ends. The germline CDR1 and CDR2 sequences are SGHRS and YFSETQ. CDR3 protein: CASSFPGAGTEAFF. In DNA form, the CDR3 reads TGCGCCAGCAGCTTTCCAGGGGCTGGGACTGAAGCTTTCTTT.

V gene TRBV2 combines with J gene TRBJ1-3; D perhaps matches TRBD1 (5 bases). This CDR3 comprises 15 residues. Germline values: CDR1 SNHLY, CDR2 FYNNEI. Trimming took off 6 bases at V and 3 bases at J, with 15 bases between the two ends. This CDR3 reads CASSAQGFGGNTIYF. The CDR3 DNA is TGTGCCAGCAGCGCCCAGGGTTTTGGTGGAAACACCATATATTTT.

This sequence joins TRBV15 and TRBJ1-4, with a tentative D call TRBD1 (5 bases). Trimming left V 9 bases short and J 8 bases short, with 13 bases between. Per germline, CDR1 LNHNV and CDR2 YYDKDF (reference sequence). The CDR3 has 12 residues. The CDR3: CATQGLDEKLFF. The CDR3 DNA is TGTGCCACTCAGGGTTTGGACGAAAAACTGTTTTTT.

In this sample, this clone turned up a few times. The J gene is TRBJ2-7, the V gene TRBV2; maybe TRBD2 (5 bases). V was pared by 3 bases and J by 0 bases, with 12 bases between. This CDR3 contains 15 residues. Germline lookup yields CDR1 SNHLY and CDR2 FYNNEI. CDR3 amino acids: CASSELPGISYEQYF. The CDR3 DNA reads as TGTGCCAGCAGTGAGCTTCCCGGGATCTCCTACGAGCAGTACTTC. Full variable domain (remainder filled in from reference TRBV2 and TRBJ2-7): EPEVTQTPSHQVTQMGQEVILRCVPISNHLYFYWYRQILGQKVEFLVSFYNNEISEKSEIFDDQFSVERPDGSNFTLKIRSTKLEDSAMYFCASSELPGISYEQYFGPGTRLTVT.

V gene TRBV14 combines with J gene TRBJ2-1; 8 bases line up with TRBD1. The length of the CDR3 is 14 residues. From germline, CDR1 is SGHDN and CDR2 FVKESK. The V segment lost 0 bases and the J segment 6 bases; nucleotides outside the gene matches: 1. The CDR3 spells CASSQDTGGNEQFF. The CDR3 coding sequence is TGTGCCAGCAGCCAAGACACAGGGGGCAATGAGCAGTTCTTC.

The chain has TRBV11-2 and TRBJ2-3; a weak D match, TRBD2 (6 bases). Germline CDR1 is SGHAT and CDR2 is FQNNGV. Trimming pared 5 bases from V and 2 bases from J, leaving 14 bases between. This CDR3 spans 15 amino acids. CDR3 coding DNA: TGTGCCAGCAGCCTGGTTGGGGGGACCACAGATACGCAGTATTTT. As protein: CASSLVGGTTDTQYF. Together with reference TRBV11-2 and TRBJ2-3, the CDR3 gives the full variable domain: EAGVAQSPRYKIIEKRQSVAFWCNPISGHATLYWYQQILGQGPKLLIQFQNNGVVDDSQLPKDRFSAERLKGVDSTLKIQPAKLEDSAVYLCASSLVGGTTDTQYFGPGTRLTVL.

The J gene is TRBJ1-2, the V gene TRBV30; possibly TRBD1 for D (6 bases). The germline CDR1 and CDR2 sequences are GTSNPN and SVGIG (reference sequence). V gave up 7 bases and J gave up 7 bases, with 19 bases separating them. The CDR3 has 13 amino acids. CDR3 in amino acids: CALYDRDTGGYTF. The CDR3 nucleotides read TGTGCCTTATACGACCGGGACACTGGTGGCTACACCTTC.

The CDR3 region is CATTATGGTDEAFF. CDR3 nucleotides: TGTGCCACCACTGCAACAGGGGGAACGGATGAAGCTTTCTTT. The gene calls are TRBV15 and TRBJ1-1, with 8 bases aligning to TRBD1. The CDR3 is 14 residues long. The ends lost 7 bases at V and 7 bases at J; junction bases unmatched: 11. Germline CDR1 is LNHNV and CDR2 is YYDKDF (reference sequence). Full variable domain (rest looked up from reference TRBV15 and TRBJ1-1): DAMVIQNPRYQVTQFGKPVTLSCSQTLNHNVMYWYQQKSSQAPKLLFHYYDKDFNNEADTPDNFQSRRPNTSFCFLDIRSPGLGDTAMYLCATTATGGTDEAFFGQGTRLTVV.

In this sample, this clone turned up once. The chain recombines TRBV5-4 with TRBJ1-6; TRBD1 matches 8 bases. The germline gives CDR1 SGHNT, CDR2 YYREEE (reference sequence). The CDR3 sequence is 17 residues long. Trimming cost V 0 bases and J 6 bases; bases outside gene matches: 8. The CDR3 loop reads CASSLAETGDLNSPLHF. In DNA form, the CDR3 reads TGTGCCAGCAGCTTGGCCGAGACAGGGGACCTTAATTCACCCCTCCACTTT.

The chain joins TRBV7-3 to TRBJ2-2; no clear D. The germline V gene has CDR1 SGHTA and CDR2 FQGTGA. V lost 5 bases, J lost 5 bases, and 12 bases lay in between. The CDR3 runs to 14 residues. CDR3 in DNA: TGTGCCAGCAGCCCAACTCTGGTAACCGGGGAGCTGTTTTTT. Its protein product is CASSPTLVTGELFF.

The gene calls are TRBV21-1 and TRBJ2-7; the D call of TRBD1 is as the table states it, not checked on the DNA. TRBV21-1 represents a pseudogene. The CDR3 contains 16 residues. CDR3: CASSSFMTGLGYEQYF. The DNA of the CDR3 is TGTGCCAGCAGCAGTTTCATGACAGGCCTGGGCTACGAGCAGTACTTC.

This rearrangement joins TRBV4-1 to TRBJ1-3; D unclear. Germline V lookup: CDR1 MGHRA, CDR2 YSYEKL. This CDR3 region has 15 residues. V was clipped by 0 bases and J by 3 bases, with 9 bases between them. CDR3 DNA sequence: TGCGCCAGCAGCCAAGATCGGGGTCGTGGAAACACCATATATTTT. Residues: CASSQDRGRGNTIYF.

CDR3 region: CARTPRGAGGVAFFDTEAFF. The CDR3 coding sequence is TGTGCCAGAACCCCCCGAGGGGCAGGGGGCGTAGCTTTTTTTGATACTGAAGCTTTCTTT. The V and J genes are TRBV7-5 and TRBJ1-1; whether TRBD1, the table's D call, matches the DNA was not checked. TRBV7-5 is designated a pseudogene. The CDR3 totals 20 residues.